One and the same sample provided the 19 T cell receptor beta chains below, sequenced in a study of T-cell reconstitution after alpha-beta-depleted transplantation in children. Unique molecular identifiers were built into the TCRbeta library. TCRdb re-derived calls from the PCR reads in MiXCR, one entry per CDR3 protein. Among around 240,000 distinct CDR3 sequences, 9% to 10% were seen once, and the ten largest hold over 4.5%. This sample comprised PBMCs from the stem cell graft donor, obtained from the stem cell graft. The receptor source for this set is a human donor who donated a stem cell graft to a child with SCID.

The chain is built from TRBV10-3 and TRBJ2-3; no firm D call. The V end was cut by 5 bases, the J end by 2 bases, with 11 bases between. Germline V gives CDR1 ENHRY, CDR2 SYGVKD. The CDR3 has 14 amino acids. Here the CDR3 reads CAISHGGPTDTQYF. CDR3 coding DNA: TGTGCCATCAGTCACGGCGGTCCCACAGATACGCAGTATTTT.

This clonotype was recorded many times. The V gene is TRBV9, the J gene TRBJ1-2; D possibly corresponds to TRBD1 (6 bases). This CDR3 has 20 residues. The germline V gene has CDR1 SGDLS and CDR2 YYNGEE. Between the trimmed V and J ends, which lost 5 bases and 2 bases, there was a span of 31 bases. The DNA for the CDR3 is TGTGCCAGCAGAGGAATTTCGGGATCGATAGCAGGGACATTAAACTATGGCTACACCTTC. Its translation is CASRGISGSIAGTLNYGYTF. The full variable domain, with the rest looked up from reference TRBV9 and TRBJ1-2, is DSGVTQTPKHLITATGQRVTLRCSPRSGDLSVYWYQQSLDQGLQFLIQYYNGEERAKGNILERFSAQQFPDLHSELNLSSLELGDSALYFCASRGISGSIAGTLNYGYTFGSGTRLTVV.

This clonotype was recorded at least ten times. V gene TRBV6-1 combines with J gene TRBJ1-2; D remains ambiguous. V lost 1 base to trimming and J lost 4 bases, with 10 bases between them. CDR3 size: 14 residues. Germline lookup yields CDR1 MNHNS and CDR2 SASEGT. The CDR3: CASSEGLSGYGYTF. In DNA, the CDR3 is TGTGCCAGCAGTGAAGGGCTCAGTGGCTATGGCTACACCTTC.

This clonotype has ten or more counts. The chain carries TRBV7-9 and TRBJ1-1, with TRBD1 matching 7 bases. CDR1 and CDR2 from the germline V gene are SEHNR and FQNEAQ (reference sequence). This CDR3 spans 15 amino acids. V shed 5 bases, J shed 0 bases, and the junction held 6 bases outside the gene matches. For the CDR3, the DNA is TGTGCCAGCAGCCTCCAGGGGGGGGTGAACACTGAAGCTTTCTTT. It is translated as CASSLQGGVNTEAFF.

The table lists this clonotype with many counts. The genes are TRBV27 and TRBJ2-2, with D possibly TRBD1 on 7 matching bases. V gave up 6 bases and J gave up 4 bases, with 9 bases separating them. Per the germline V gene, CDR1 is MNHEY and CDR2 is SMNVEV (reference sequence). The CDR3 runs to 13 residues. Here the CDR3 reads CASSRGVTGELFF. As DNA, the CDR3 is TGTGCCAGCAGCAGGGGGGTCACCGGGGAGCTGTTTTTT.

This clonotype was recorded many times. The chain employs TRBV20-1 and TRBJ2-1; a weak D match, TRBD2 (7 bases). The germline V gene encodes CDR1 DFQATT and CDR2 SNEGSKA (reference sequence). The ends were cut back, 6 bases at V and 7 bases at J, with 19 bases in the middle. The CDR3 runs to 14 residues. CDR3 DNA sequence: TGCAGTGCCCATGGGGGGGCTTTAGGTAATGAGCAGTTCTTC. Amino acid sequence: CSAHGGALGNEQFF.

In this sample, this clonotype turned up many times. The CDR3 here is CSAFLAGASYEQYF. The CDR3 region has the DNA TGCAGTGCTTTCCTAGCGGGGGCTAGTTACGAGCAGTACTTC. The chain combines TRBV20-1 with TRBJ2-7, with 10 bases identical to TRBD2. CDR1 DFQATT and CDR2 SNEGSKA come from the germline V gene (reference sequence). J was trimmed by 4 bases and V by 5 bases; bases with no gene match: 8. This CDR3 contains 14 residues.

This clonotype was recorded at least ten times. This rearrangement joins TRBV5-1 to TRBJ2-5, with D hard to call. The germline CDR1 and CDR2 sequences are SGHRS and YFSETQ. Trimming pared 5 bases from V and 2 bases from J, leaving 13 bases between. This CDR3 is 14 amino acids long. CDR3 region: CASSNQATQETQYF. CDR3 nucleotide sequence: TGCGCCAGCAGTAACCAGGCTACTCAAGAGACCCAGTACTTC.

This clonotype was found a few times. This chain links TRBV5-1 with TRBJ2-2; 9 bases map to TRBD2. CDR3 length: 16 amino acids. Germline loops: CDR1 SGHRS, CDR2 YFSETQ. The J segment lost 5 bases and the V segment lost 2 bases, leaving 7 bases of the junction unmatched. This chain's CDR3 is CASSLQAGGLTGELFF. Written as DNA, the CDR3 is TGCGCCAGCAGCTTACAAGCGGGGGGCCTTACCGGGGAGCTGTTTTTT. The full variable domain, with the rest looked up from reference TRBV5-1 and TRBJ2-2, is KAGVTQTPRYLIKTRGQQVTLSCSPISGHRSVSWYQQTPGQGLQFLFEYFSETQRNKGNFPGRFSGRQFSNSRSEMNVSTLELGDSALYLCASSLQAGGLTGELFFGEGSRLTVL.

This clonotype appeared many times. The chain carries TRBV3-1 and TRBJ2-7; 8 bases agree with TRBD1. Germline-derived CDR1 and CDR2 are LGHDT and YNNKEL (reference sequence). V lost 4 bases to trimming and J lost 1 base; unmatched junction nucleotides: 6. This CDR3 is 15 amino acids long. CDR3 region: CASSRSDRASYEQYF. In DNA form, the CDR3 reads TGTGCCAGCAGCCGATCGGACAGGGCTTCCTACGAGCAGTACTTC.

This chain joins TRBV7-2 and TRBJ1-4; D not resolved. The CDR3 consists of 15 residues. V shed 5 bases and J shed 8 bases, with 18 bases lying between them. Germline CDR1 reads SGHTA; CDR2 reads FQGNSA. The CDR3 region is CASSPRQGHFEKLFF. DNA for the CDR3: TGTGCCAGCAGCCCTCGACAAGGTCATTTCGAAAAACTGTTTTTT. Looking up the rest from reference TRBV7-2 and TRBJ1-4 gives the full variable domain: GAGVSQSPSNKVTEKGKDVELRCDPISGHTALYWYRQSLGQGLEFLIYFQGNSAPDKSGLPSDRFSAERTGGSVSTLTIQRTQQEDSAVYLCASSPRQGHFEKLFFGSGTQLSVL.

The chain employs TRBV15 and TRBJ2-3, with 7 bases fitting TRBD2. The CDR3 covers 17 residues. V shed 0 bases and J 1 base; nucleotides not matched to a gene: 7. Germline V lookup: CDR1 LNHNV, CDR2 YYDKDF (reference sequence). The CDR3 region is CATSRDRSGARTDTQYF. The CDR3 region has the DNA TGTGCCACCAGCAGAGATCGGAGCGGGGCGCGCACAGATACGCAGTATTTT.

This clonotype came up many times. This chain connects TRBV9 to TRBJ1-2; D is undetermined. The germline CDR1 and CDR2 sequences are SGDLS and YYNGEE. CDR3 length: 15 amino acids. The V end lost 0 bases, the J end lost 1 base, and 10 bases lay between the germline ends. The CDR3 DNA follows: TGTGCCAGCAGCGTAGGACCACCGCTTAACTATGGCTACACCTTC. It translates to CASSVGPPLNYGYTF.

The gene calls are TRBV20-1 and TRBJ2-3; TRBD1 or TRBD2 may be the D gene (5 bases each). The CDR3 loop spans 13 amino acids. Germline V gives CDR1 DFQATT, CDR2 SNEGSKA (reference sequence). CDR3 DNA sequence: TGCAGCCTTCTCGGGGCAAGCACAGATACGCAGTATTTT. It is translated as CSLLGASTDTQYF.

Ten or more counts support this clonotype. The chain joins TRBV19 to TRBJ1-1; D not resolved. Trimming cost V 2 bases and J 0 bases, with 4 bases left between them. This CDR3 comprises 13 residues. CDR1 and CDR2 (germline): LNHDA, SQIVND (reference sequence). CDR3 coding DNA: TGTGCCAGTAGTATACAGTTGAACACTGAAGCTTTCTTT. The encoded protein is CASSIQLNTEAFF. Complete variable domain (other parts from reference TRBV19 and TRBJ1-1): DGGITQSPKYLFRKEGQNVTLSCEQNLNHDAMYWYRQDPGQGLRLIYYSQIVNDFQKGDIAEGYSVSREKKESFPLTVTSAQKNPTAFYLCASSIQLNTEAFFGQGTRLTVV.

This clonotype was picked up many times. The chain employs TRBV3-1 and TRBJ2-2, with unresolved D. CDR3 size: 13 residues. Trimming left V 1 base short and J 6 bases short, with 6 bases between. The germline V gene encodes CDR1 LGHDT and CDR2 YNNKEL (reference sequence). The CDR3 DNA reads TGTGCCAGCAGCCAAGGGCTATCCGGGGAGCTGTTTTTT. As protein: CASSQGLSGELFF.

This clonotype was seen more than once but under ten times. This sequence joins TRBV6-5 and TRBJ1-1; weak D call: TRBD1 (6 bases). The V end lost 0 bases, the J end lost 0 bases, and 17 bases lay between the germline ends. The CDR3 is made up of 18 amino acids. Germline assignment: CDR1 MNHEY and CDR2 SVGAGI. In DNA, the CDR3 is TGTGCCAGCAGTTACTCGTCCCCAGGGGTTCCCTTGAACACTGAAGCTTTCTTT. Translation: CASSYSSPGVPLNTEAFF.

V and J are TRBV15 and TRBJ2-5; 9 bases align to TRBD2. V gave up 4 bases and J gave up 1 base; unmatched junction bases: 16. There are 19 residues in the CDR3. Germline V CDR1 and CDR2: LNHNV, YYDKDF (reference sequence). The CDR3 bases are TGTGCCACCAGCACACAAGCGGGGGGTCTAATTTCCATCCAAGAGACCCAGTACTTC. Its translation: CATSTQAGGLISIQETQYF.

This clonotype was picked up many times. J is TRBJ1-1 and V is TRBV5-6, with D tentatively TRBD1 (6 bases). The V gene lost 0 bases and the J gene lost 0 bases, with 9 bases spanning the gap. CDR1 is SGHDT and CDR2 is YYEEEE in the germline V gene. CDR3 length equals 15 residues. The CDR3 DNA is TGTGCCAGCAGCTTGGCCCACAGGGTGAACACTGAAGCTTTCTTT. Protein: CASSLAHRVNTEAFF.